One and the same sample provided the 6 T cell receptor beta chains below, sequenced in a study of circulating CD8 cells and anti-PD-1 response in melanoma. The QIAseq Immune Repertoire TCR panel built the libraries from around 15 ng of total RNA. Using its own MiXCR run on the reads, TCRdb lists one record per CDR3 protein. Of over a thousand distinct CDR3 sequences in the sample, about 9.3% were seen once. Live CD3+CD8+TCRalphabeta+ cells were sorted into four subsets by PD-1 and/or TIGIT. The sample in question was CD8+ T cells from PBMCs, obtained at baseline or after one month of anti-PD-1 therapy (not recorded which). These receptors came from a human donor with melanoma.

About this clonotype: Since a much larger clone is just one base distant, this may be a read error. The chain combines TRBV28 with TRBJ1-4; the match to TRBD1 covers 8 bases. Germline V gives CDR1 MDHEN, CDR2 SYDVKM. The CDR3 is 15 residues long. CDR3 sequence (DNA): TGTGCCAGCAGTCCACGGACAGGGACAAATGGAAAACTGTTTTTT. Protein sequence: CASSPRTGTNGKLFF. Looking up the rest from reference TRBV28 and TRBJ1-4 gives the full variable domain: DVKVTQSSRYLVKRTGEKVFLECVQDMDHENMFWYRQDPGLGLRLIYFSYDVKMKEKGDIPEGYSVSREKKERFSLILESASTNQTSMYLCASSPRTGTNGKLFFGSGTQLSVL.

In its sample, this clonotype was seen a few times. The chain employs TRBV12-3 or TRBV12-4 and TRBJ1-2; weak D call: TRBD1 (5 bases). This CDR3 comprises 15 residues. V shed 6 bases and J shed 6 bases, with 20 bases lying between them. The CDR3 nucleotides are TGTGCCAGCAGCCCTCAGAGCCAAGGGGCGCATGGCTACACCTTC. Translation gives CASSPQSQGAHGYTF.

Sample share makes this clonotype medium-sized (0.01 to 0.1%). CDR3 sequence reads: CASSLLTGAEDTQYF. As DNA, the CDR3 is TGTGCCAGCAGCTTACTGACAGGGGCGGAAGATACGCAGTATTTT. The V call is TRBV7-3, the J call TRBJ2-3, with 8 bases aligning to TRBD1. This CDR3 has 15 residues. CDR1 and CDR2 (germline): SGHTA, FQGTGA. The trim removed 2 bases at V and 5 bases at J, leaving 6 bases unmatched.

This clonotype is categorized as medium-sized. The chain combines TRBV20-1 with TRBJ2-3; possible D gene TRBD1, 6 bases. Trimming took 6 bases from V and 2 from J, leaving 15 bases between them. This CDR3 has 14 residues. The germline V gene encodes CDR1 DFQATT and CDR2 SNEGSKA (reference sequence). Here the CDR3 DNA reads TGCAGTGCCCCTCCACAGGGCCCCACAGATACGCAGTATTTT. Its protein product is CSAPPQGPTDTQYF.

Of note for this clonotype: Being one base from a much bigger clone, this may be a read error. The V call is TRBV7-6, the J call TRBJ2-7, with no clear D. CDR3 length: 14 amino acids. Germline assignment: CDR1 SGHVS and CDR2 FNYEAQ. As DNA, the CDR3 is TGTGGCAGCAGCTTAACCGAAATCTCCTACGAGCAGTACTTC. Translated, it gives CGSSLTEISYEQYF.

By share of the sample, this clonotype is medium-sized (0.01 to 0.1%). The chain is built from TRBV5-4 and TRBJ2-3; 7 bases agree with TRBD2. J gave up 4 bases and V 0 bases, and 5 bases lay outside the gene matches. The length of the CDR3 is 15 residues. Germline loops: CDR1 SGHNT, CDR2 YYREEE (reference sequence). The CDR3 loop reads CASSLGTSPADTQYF. The CDR3 coding sequence is TGTGCCAGCAGCTTGGGGACTAGTCCAGCAGATACGCAGTATTTT.